The rows below give T cell receptor beta chains drawn from one sample of a study of cytomegalovirus exposure and HLA in healthy donors. Using immunoSEQ multiplex PCR, the repertoire was profiled, and TCRdb retains in-frame clones only, with some absent. The data show 130,000 to 150,000 clones, roughly three quarters seen once. Sequencing was performed on PBMCs. Receptor source: a man aged 18 to 30 in good health and CMV-seronegative. Each CDR3 is given with its conserved first and last residue. Fields, in order: J gene, clone size, V gene, D gene, CDR3 protein, CDR3 DNA. D genes are given only for firm matches. Clone size is not always given. Where it is, it says once, few, many or a class for expanded clones.

>TRBJ2-1|NA|TRBV7-6|NA
CASSEGQINEQFF
TGTGCCAGCAGCGAAGGACAGATCAATGAGCAGTTCTTC
>TRBJ1-1|few|TRBV5-6|TRBD1
CASSLGQGTTEAFF
TGTGCCAGCAGCCTGGGACAGGGAACCACTGAAGCTTTCTTT
>TRBJ2-7|NA|TRBV4-2|NA
CASSPGEPYYEQYF
TGTGCCAGCAGCCCAGGGGAGCCATACTACGAGCAGTACTTC
>TRBJ2-7|NA|TRBV12-5|TRBD2
CASGLLRGGPYEQYF
TGTGCTAGTGGTTTGCTCCGCGGGGGGCCCTACGAGCAGTACTTC
>TRBJ1-1|NA|TRBV6-5|NA
CASSFDSTEAFF
TGTGCCAGCAGTTTCGACAGCACTGAAGCTTTCTTT
>TRBJ2-7|NA|TRBV5-1|NA
CASSPGTADYEQYF
TGCGCCAGCAGCCCGGGAACAGCAGACTACGAGCAGTACTTC
>TRBJ1-2|NA|TRBV23-1|TRBD1
CASNPRQGRIYGYTF
TGCGCCAGCAATCCCCGACAGGGACGGATCTATGGCTACACCTTC
>TRBJ2-7|NA|TRBV19|TRBD1
CASSPGTGTYEQYF
TGTGCCAGTAGCCCCGGGACAGGGACCTACGAGCAGTACTTC
>TRBJ1-1|NA|TRBV7-9|NA
CSSSPGVAEAFF
TGTTCCAGCAGCCCGGGGGTGGCTGAAGCTTTCTTT
>TRBJ2-7|once|TRBV7-9|NA
CSSSSWFGQGAYEQYF
TGTTCCAGCAGCTCATGGTTCGGTCAAGGAGCCTACGAGCAGTACTTC
>TRBJ2-3|NA|TRBV30|NA
CAWSLSPDTQYF
TGTGCCTGGAGTCTCTCCCCAGATACGCAGTATTTT
>TRBJ2-7|few|TRBV5-4|NA
CASSPDLGGYEQYF
TGTGCCAGCAGCCCGGATCTGGGAGGATACGAGCAGTACTTC
>TRBJ1-1|NA|TRBV30|NA
CARQPLEAFF
TGTGCCCGACAACCGCTAGAAGCTTTCTTT
>TRBJ1-1|NA|TRBV6-5|NA
CASSYLTGEAFF
TGTGCCAGTAGTTACTTAACAGGAGAAGCTTTCTTT
>TRBJ2-3|NA|TRBV5-1|NA
CASSEGQPFTDTQYF
TGCGCCAGCAGCGAAGGACAGCCCTTCACAGATACGCAGTATTTT
>TRBJ1-2|once|TRBV7-3|NA
CASSLNEGAGYTF
TGTGCCAGCAGCTTAAATGAGGGCGCTGGCTACACCTTC
>TRBJ2-5|few|TRBV13|NA
CASSFRGTQETQYF
TGTGCCAGCAGCTTCCGGGGTACGCAAGAGACCCAGTACTTC
>TRBJ2-1|NA|TRBV4-3|NA
CASSQDLAGPYNEQFF
TGCGCCAGCAGCCAAGATCTGGCAGGTCCGTACAATGAGCAGTTCTTC
>TRBJ2-2|once|TRBV19|NA
CASSDPKGGGISGELFF
TGTGCCAGTAGTGACCCTAAGGGGGGGGGTATTTCTGGGGAGCTGTTTTTT
>TRBJ1-4|NA|TRBV30|NA
CAWTKSISSGELFF
TGTGCCTGGACCAAGTCGATATCTTCGGGGGAACTGTTTTTT
>TRBJ1-4|NA|TRBV7-9|NA
CASSLVARVGEKLFF
TGTGCCAGCAGCTTAGTCGCCAGGGTGGGCGAAAAACTGTTTTTT
>TRBJ2-7|NA|TRBV19|NA
CASSFTGYEQYF
TGTGCCAGTAGTTTCACAGGGTACGAGCAGTACTTC
>TRBJ1-1|NA|TRBV9|NA
CASSASPGGTEAFF
TGTGCCAGCAGCGCTTCCCCGGGGGGCACTGAAGCTTTCTTT
>TRBJ1-4|NA|TRBV6-6|NA
CASSPGGEKLFF
TGTGCCAGCAGCCCGGGGGGCGAAAAACTGTTTTTT
>TRBJ2-3|few|TRBV2|TRBD1
CASSYRGQRTDTQYF
TGTGCCAGCAGTTACAGGGGGCAGAGAACAGATACGCAGTATTTT
>TRBJ1-1|NA|TRBV5-8|TRBD1
CASSLYRTGGTEAFF
TGTGCCAGCAGCTTATACAGGACAGGGGGTACTGAAGCTTTCTTT
>TRBJ1-2|NA|TRBV2|NA
CASSETGGLYGYTF
TGTGCCAGCAGTGAAACGGGGGGCCTCTATGGCTACACCTTC
>TRBJ2-3|once|TRBV7-3|TRBD2
CASSPRTAGGADTQYF
TGTGCCAGCAGCCCCAGAACAGCGGGGGGCGCAGATACGCAGTATTTT
>TRBJ1-6|NA|TRBV18|NA
CASSPTGQYNSPLHF
TGTGCCAGCTCACCGACGGGACAATATAATTCACCCCTCCACTTT
>TRBJ2-5|NA|TRBV4-3|NA
CASSQDRDFQETQYF
TGCGCCAGCAGCCAAGACAGGGATTTCCAAGAGACCCAGTACTTC
>TRBJ1-5|NA|TRBV7-2|NA
CASSLAGVENQPQHF
TGTGCCAGCAGCTTAGCAGGGGTCGAGAATCAGCCCCAGCATTTT
>TRBJ1-4|NA|TRBV4-1|NA
CASSPWGQEEKLFF
TGCGCCAGCAGCCCGTGGGGGCAGGAAGAAAAACTGTTTTTT
>TRBJ2-3|NA|TRBV7-7|TRBD2
CASSLTSGVGDTQYF
TGTGCTAGCAGCTTGACTAGCGGGGTCGGAGATACGCAGTATTTT
>TRBJ2-1|once|TRBV6-6|TRBD1
CASSFLDRTYNEQFF
TGTGCCAGCAGTTTCTTGGACAGGACCTACAATGAGCAGTTCTTC
>TRBJ1-1|NA|TRBV11-2|NA
CASSTLIRGATEAFF
TGTGCCAGCAGCACGCTCATCCGGGGGGCGACTGAAGCTTTCTTT
>TRBJ2-3|NA|TRBV9|TRBD2
CASTGGLAGGLDTQYF
TGTGCCTCAACCGGGGGACTAGCGGGGGGGCTGGATACGCAGTATTTT
>TRBJ2-7|NA|TRBV10-3|TRBD1
CAISEQAGGYEQYF
TGTGCCATCAGTGAGCAGGCAGGGGGCTACGAGCAGTACTTC
>TRBJ1-5|NA|TRBV7-6|NA
CASSLADSSNQPQHF
TGTGCCAGCAGCTTAGCGGACAGTAGCAATCAGCCCCAGCATTTT
>TRBJ2-3|NA|TRBV5-4|NA
CASTPSGSSTDTQYF
TGTGCCAGCACCCCCTCAGGTTCTAGCACAGATACGCAGTATTTT
>TRBJ2-1|NA|TRBV5-4|NA
CASSQDTYYNEQFF
TGTGCCAGCAGCCAGGACACTTACTACAATGAGCAGTTCTTC
>TRBJ2-1|NA|TRBV28|NA
CASSPVWGGANNEQFF
TGTGCCAGCAGTCCAGTTTGGGGGGGCGCAAACAATGAGCAGTTCTTC
>TRBJ2-5|NA|TRBV6-1|TRBD1
CASSENRGTQYF
TGTGCCAGCAGTGAAAACAGGGGGACCCAGTACTTC
>TRBJ2-2|NA|TRBV6-5|TRBD1
CASSYSTGGNTGELFF
TGTGCCAGCAGTTACTCGACAGGGGGTAACACCGGGGAGCTGTTTTTT
>TRBJ1-2|NA|TRBV18|NA
CASSPSSGYTF
TGTGCCAGCTCACCATCGAGTGGCTACACCTTC
>TRBJ1-2|NA|TRBV29-1|NA
CSVAGNYGYTF
TGCAGCGTTGCAGGGAACTATGGCTACACCTTC